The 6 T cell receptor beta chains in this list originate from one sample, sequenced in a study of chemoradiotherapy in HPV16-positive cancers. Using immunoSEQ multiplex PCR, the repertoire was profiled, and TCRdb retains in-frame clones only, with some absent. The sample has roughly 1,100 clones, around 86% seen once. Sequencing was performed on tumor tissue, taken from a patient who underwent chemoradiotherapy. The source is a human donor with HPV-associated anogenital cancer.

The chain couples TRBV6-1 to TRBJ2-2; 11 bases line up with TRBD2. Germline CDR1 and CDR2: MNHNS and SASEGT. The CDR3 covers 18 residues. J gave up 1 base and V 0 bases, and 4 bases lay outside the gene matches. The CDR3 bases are TGTGCCAGCAGTGAAGCGATAACTAGCGGGGGGAACACCGGGGAGCTGTTTTTT. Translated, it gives CASSEAITSGGNTGELFF.

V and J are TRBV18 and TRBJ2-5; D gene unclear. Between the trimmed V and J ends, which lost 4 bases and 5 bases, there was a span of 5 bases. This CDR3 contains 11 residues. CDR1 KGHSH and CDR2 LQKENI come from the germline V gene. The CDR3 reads CASSLRETQYF. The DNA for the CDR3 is TGTGCCAGCTCACTGAGGGAGACCCAGTACTTC. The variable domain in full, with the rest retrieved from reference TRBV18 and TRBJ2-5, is NAGVMQNPRHLVRRRGQEARLRCSPMKGHSHVYWYRQLPEEGLKFMVYLQKENIIDESGMPKERFSAEFPKEGPSILRIQQVVRGDSAAYFCASSLRETQYFGPGTRLLVL.

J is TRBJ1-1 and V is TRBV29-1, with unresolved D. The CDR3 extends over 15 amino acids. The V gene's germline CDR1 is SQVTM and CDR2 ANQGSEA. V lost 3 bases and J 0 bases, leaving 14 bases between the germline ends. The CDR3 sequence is CSVDGGGGVNTEAFF. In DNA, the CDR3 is TGCAGCGTTGATGGTGGTGGCGGGGTGAACACTGAAGCTTTCTTT.

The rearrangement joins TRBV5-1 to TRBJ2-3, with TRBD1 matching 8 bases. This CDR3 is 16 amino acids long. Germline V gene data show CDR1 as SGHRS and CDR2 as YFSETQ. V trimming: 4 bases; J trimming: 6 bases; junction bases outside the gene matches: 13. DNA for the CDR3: TGCGCCAGCAGCAGGGGGACAGGATCTCAGAGGGATACGCAGTATTTT. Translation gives CASSRGTGSQRDTQYF. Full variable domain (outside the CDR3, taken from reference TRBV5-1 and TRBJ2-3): KAGVTQTPRYLIKTRGQQVTLSCSPISGHRSVSWYQQTPGQGLQFLFEYFSETQRNKGNFPGRFSGRQFSNSRSEMNVSTLELGDSALYLCASSRGTGSQRDTQYFGPGTRLTVL.

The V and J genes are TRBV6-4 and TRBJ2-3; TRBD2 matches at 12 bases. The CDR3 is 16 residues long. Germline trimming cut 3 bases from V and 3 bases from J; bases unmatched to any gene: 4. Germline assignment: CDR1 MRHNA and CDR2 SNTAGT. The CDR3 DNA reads TGTGCCAGCAGTGAGTCTCTAGCGGGAGGGACAGATACGCAGTATTTT. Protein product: CASSESLAGGTDTQYF.

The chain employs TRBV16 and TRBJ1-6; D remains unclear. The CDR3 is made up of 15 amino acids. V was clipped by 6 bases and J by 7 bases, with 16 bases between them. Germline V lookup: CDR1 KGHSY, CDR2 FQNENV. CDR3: CASRTGGTWNSPLHF. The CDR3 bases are TGTGCCAGCAGAACGGGCGGCACCTGGAATTCACCCCTCCACTTT.